The rows below give T cell receptor beta chains drawn from one sample of a study of T-cell memory formation after mild COVID-19. TCRdb reprocessed the 5' RACE reads with MiXCR, giving one entry per CDR3 protein. Of around 420,000 distinct CDR3 sequences listed, roughly 24% are singletons. The sequenced sample consisted of PBMCs or a T cell subset sorted from them (not recorded which). These receptors all stem from an adult woman who had mild COVID-19 (a few samples of this study predate the infection). Cell type and time point are not known. The CDR3 runs from the conserved cysteine through the conserved F or W. A D gene is named only where the DNA matches it firmly. Clone size, where shown, is once, few, many, or a class for clones that have expanded.

j_gene | abundance | d_gene | v_gene | CDR3aa | CDR3nt
TRBJ2-1 | NA | NA | TRBV5-1 | CASRMAETYNEQFF | TGCGCCAGCAGAATGGCTGAAACATACAATGAGCAGTTCTTC
TRBJ2-7 | many | NA | TRBV5-1 | CASSLATSRSSYEQYF | TGCGCCAGCAGCTTGGCTACTAGCAGGAGCTCCTACGAGCAGTACTTC
TRBJ1-4 | NA | NA | TRBV10-3 | CAIGQPNEKLFF | TGTGCCATAGGACAGCCTAATGAAAAACTGTTTTTT
TRBJ2-1 | medium-sized | TRBD2 | TRBV19 | CASSLRTRSDEQFF | TGTGCCAGTAGTCTTCGGACTAGATCGGATGAGCAGTTCTTC
TRBJ2-1 | few | NA | TRBV12-3/TRBV12-4 | CASSSDPRAPGREQFF | TGTGCCAGCAGCTCCGATCCTCGGGCACCGGGGAGGGAGCAGTTCTTC
TRBJ1-5 | NA | NA | TRBV30 | CAWTQGFGQPQHF | TGTGCCTGGACTCAGGGGTTTGGTCAGCCCCAGCATTTT
TRBJ2-5 | NA | NA | TRBV11-2 | CASSVPGPLQETQYF | TGTGCCAGCAGCGTACCGGGGCCCTTACAAGAGACCCAGTACTTC
TRBJ1-1 | NA | TRBD1 | TRBV7-9 | CASRLAGGNTEAFF | TGTGCCAGCAGACTTGCAGGGGGGAACACTGAAGCTTTCTTT
TRBJ2-3 | NA | NA | TRBV2 | CASSEWSADTQYF | TGTGCCAGCAGTGAATGGTCGGCAGATACGCAGTATTTT
TRBJ2-7 | few | TRBD1 | TRBV5-1 | CASSALDRDQYF | TGCGCCAGCAGCGCCCTAGACAGGGACCAGTACTTC
TRBJ2-7 | NA | TRBD1 | TRBV30 | CAWSGPTGSYEQYF | TGTGCCTGGAGTGGCCCGACAGGGTCCTACGAGCAGTACTTC
TRBJ2-6 | NA | NA | TRBV30 | CAWSPHTSGANVLTF | TGTGCCTGGAGTCCTCACACCTCTGGGGCCAACGTCCTGACTTTC
TRBJ2-1 | few | NA | TRBV12-3/TRBV12-4 | CATHLGGSYNEQFF | TGTGCCACCCATCTCGGGGGCTCCTACAATGAGCAGTTCTTC
TRBJ2-7 | once | TRBD2 | TRBV14 | CASSSLDLGAGDLYEQYF | TGTGCCAGCAGCTCCCTTGATCTCGGGGCGGGGGACCTCTACGAGCAGTACTTC
TRBJ2-1 | few | NA | TRBV7-9 | CAAMGAEQFF | TGTGCCGCTATGGGGGCTGAGCAGTTCTTC
TRBJ1-1 | NA | NA | TRBV15 | CATSSYYRDTEAFF | TGTGCCACCAGCTCGTATTACAGGGACACTGAAGCTTTCTTT
TRBJ2-3 | NA | NA | TRBV5-6 | CASRTTGTDTQYF | TGTGCCAGCAGAACCACTGGGACAGATACGCAGTATTTT
TRBJ2-1 | few | NA | TRBV6-2/TRBV6-3 | CASSRDSIENEQFF | TGTGCCAGCAGTCGGGACTCCATAGAAAATGAGCAGTTCTTC
TRBJ1-4 | NA | TRBD1 | TRBV12-3/TRBV12-4 | CASRHRGLYATNEKLFF | TGTGCCAGCAGACACAGGGGGTTATATGCGACTAATGAAAAACTGTTTTTT
TRBJ1-1 | NA | NA | TRBV5-1 | CASSGPGGEAFF | TGCGCCAGCAGCGGCCCCGGGGGGGAAGCTTTCTTT
TRBJ2-7 | NA | NA | TRBV6-6 | CASSYGQGFDEQYF | TGTGCCAGCAGTTACGGGCAGGGGTTCGACGAGCAGTACTTC
TRBJ1-4 | NA | NA | TRBV29-1 | CSVRKGLPNEKLFF | TGCAGCGTCCGGAAGGGCTTGCCTAATGAAAAACTGTTTTTT
TRBJ1-2 | NA | NA | TRBV3-1 | CASSQDSPGGYGGYTF | TGTGCCAGCAGCCAAGATTCTCCAGGAGGGTATGGCGGCTACACCTTC
TRBJ2-5 | NA | TRBD2 | TRBV7-9 | CASSSGSGGYQETQYF | TGTGCCAGCAGCTCCGGCAGCGGGGGGTACCAAGAGACCCAGTACTTC
TRBJ2-1 | few | TRBD2 | TRBV9 | CASSSRLAGTRIEQFF | TGTGCCAGCAGCTCGAGACTAGCGGGGACCCGGATCGAGCAGTTCTTC
TRBJ2-1 | NA | NA | TRBV4-1 | CASSQLRGPYNEQFF | TGCGCCAGCAGCCAACTCAGGGGCCCCTACAATGAGCAGTTCTTC
TRBJ1-1 | NA | NA | TRBV6-6 | CASRTLLTAPNTEAFF | TGTGCCAGCAGAACCCTTTTGACAGCCCCGAACACTGAAGCTTTCTTT
TRBJ2-2 | NA | NA | TRBV7-2 | CASSSNWNTGELFF | TGTGCCAGCAGCTCCAATTGGAACACCGGGGAGCTGTTTTTT
TRBJ2-1 | NA | TRBD2 | TRBV6-4 | CASSARWERGEGEQFF | TGTGCCAGCAGCGCCCGTTGGGAGCGGGGGGAGGGTGAGCAGTTCTTC
TRBJ1-1 | few | NA | TRBV11-1 | CASSESQDRKAFF | TGTGCCAGCAGCGAAAGCCAGGATCGGAAAGCTTTCTTT
TRBJ2-1 | few | NA | TRBV6-5 | CASSYDQGGRNEQFF | TGTGCCAGCAGTTACGACCAGGGTGGGCGCAATGAGCAGTTCTTC
TRBJ1-4 | NA | TRBD1 | TRBV5-5 | CASSDTTGGLEKLFF | TGTGCCAGCAGCGACACGACAGGGGGCTTAGAAAAACTGTTTTTT
TRBJ2-7 | NA | TRBD1 | TRBV18 | CASSLSGQVNYEQYF | TGTGCCAGCTCACTCTCCGGACAGGTGAACTACGAGCAGTACTTC
TRBJ2-3 | few | TRBD2 | TRBV7-9 | CASSLTQTSGSTDTQYF | TGTGCCAGCAGCTTAACTCAGACTAGCGGTAGCACAGATACGCAGTATTTT
TRBJ1-2 | few | NA | TRBV6-5 | CASSTGPWGETF | TGTGCCAGCAGTACAGGGCCCTGGGGTGAAACCTTC
TRBJ1-6 | NA | NA | TRBV11-2 | CASSTIQSSYNSPLHF | TGTGCCAGCAGCACCATACAGAGCTCCTATAATTCACCCCTCCACTTT
TRBJ2-2 | few | NA | TRBV5-1 | CASSFSDRTGELFF | TGCGCCAGCAGCTTCTCCGACCGCACCGGGGAGCTGTTTTTT
TRBJ2-5 | NA | NA | TRBV7-2 | CASSLDRKETQYF | TGTGCCAGCAGCTTAGACAGGAAAGAGACCCAGTACTTC
TRBJ2-2 | many | NA | TRBV7-6 | CASSSQRELFF | TGTGCCAGCAGCTCCCAACGGGAGCTGTTTTTT
TRBJ2-1 | NA | NA | TRBV5-1 | CASSLGGEAEQFF | TGCGCCAGCAGCTTGGGGGGCGAGGCTGAGCAGTTCTTC
TRBJ2-3 | few | NA | TRBV5-1 | CASSLVVASTDTQYF | TGCGCCAGCAGCTTGGTGGTAGCGAGCACAGATACGCAGTATTTT
TRBJ2-7 | few | NA | TRBV15 | CATSRQDHRFYEQYF | TGTGCCACCAGCAGACAAGACCACAGGTTCTACGAGCAGTACTTC
TRBJ1-5 | NA | NA | TRBV6-1 | CASSEATAGIGQPQHF | TGTGCCAGCAGTGAAGCGACGGCAGGCATAGGTCAGCCCCAGCATTTT
TRBJ2-2 | NA | NA | TRBV6-2/TRBV6-3 | CASSPTQRNTGELFF | TGTGCCAGCAGCCCAACCCAGCGGAACACCGGGGAGCTGTTTTTT
TRBJ1-2 | NA | NA | TRBV29-1 | CSAEDAGYGYTF | TGCAGCGCCGAGGACGCGGGGTATGGCTACACCTTC